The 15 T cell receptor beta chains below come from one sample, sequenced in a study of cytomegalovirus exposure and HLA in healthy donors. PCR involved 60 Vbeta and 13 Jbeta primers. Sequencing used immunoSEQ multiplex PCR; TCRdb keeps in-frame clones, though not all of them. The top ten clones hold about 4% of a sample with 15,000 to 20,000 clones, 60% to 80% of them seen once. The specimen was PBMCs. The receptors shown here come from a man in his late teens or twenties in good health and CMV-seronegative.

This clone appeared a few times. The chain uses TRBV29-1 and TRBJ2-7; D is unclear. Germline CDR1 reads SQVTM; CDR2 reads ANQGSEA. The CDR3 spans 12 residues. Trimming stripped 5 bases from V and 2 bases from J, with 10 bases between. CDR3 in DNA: TGCAGCGTTTGCGACAACACCTACGAGCAGTACTTC. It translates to CSVCDNTYEQYF.

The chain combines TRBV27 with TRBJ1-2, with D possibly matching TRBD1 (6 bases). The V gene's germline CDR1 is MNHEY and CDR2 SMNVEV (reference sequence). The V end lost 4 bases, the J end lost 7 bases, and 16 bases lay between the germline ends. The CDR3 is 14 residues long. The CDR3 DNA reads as TGTGCCAGCAGTTCGGGGACATTTTCCGGTGGCTACACCTTC. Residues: CASSSGTFSGGYTF.

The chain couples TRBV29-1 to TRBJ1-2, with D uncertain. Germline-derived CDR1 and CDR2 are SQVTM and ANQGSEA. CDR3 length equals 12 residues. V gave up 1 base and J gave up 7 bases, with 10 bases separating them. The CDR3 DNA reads TGCAGCGTTGAAGTCCGAGGAACTGGCTACACCTTC. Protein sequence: CSVEVRGTGYTF.

The CDR3 region has the DNA TGTGCCTGGAGCCAAATGGGGGGAAGGTCTGAAGCTTTCTTT. Translation: CAWSQMGGRSEAFF. The genes are TRBV30 and TRBJ1-1; D perhaps matches TRBD1 (5 bases). The CDR3 loop spans 14 amino acids. V lost 3 bases, J lost 6 bases, and 17 bases lay in between. The germline V gene has CDR1 GTSNPN and CDR2 SVGIG (reference sequence).

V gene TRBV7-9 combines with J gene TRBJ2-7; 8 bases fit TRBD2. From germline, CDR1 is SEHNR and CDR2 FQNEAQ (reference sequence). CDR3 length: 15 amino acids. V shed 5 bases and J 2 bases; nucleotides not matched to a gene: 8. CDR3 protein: CASSPRGGVTYEQYF. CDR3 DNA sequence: TGTGCCAGCAGCCCCCGGGGGGGAGTAACCTACGAGCAGTACTTC.

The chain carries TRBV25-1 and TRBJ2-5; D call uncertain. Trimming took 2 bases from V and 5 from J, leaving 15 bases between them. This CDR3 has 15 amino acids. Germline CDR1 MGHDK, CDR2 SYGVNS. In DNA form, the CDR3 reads TGTGCCAGCAGTGAAGGCACTAACGGCCACGAGACCCAGTACTTC. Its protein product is CASSEGTNGHETQYF.

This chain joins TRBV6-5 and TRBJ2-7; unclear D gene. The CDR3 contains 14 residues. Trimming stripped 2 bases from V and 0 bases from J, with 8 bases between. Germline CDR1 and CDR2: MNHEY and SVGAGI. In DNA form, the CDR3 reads TGTGCCAGCAGTTACGTCGACACCTCCTACGAGCAGTACTTC. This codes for CASSYVDTSYEQYF.

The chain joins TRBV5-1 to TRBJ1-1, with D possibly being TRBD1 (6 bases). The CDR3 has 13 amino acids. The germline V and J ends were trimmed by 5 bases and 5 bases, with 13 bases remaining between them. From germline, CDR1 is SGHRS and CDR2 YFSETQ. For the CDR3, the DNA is TGCGCCAGCAGACAAGGGGGTGGAACTGAAGCTTTCTTT. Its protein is CASRQGGGTEAFF.

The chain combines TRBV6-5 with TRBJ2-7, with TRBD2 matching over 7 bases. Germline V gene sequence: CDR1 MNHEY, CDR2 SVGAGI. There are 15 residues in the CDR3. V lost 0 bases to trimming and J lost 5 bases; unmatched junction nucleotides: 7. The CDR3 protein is CASSYSGGSLDEQYF. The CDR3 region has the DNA TGTGCCAGCAGTTACTCGGGCGGGAGCTTGGACGAGCAGTACTTC.

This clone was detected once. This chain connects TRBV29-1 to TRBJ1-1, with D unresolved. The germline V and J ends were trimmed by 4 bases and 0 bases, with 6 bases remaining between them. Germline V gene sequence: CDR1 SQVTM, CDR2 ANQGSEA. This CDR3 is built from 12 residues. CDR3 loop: CSVGQMNTEAFF. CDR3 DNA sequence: TGCAGCGTTGGGCAGATGAACACTGAAGCTTTCTTT.

In nucleotides, the CDR3 is TGTGCCAGCCCCCCTAGTCCAAGAACTAATGAAAAACTGTTTTTT. It is translated as CASPPSPRTNEKLFF. The chain employs TRBV7-9 and TRBJ1-4; D is unclear. V was shortened by 8 bases and J by 1 base, with 14 bases between the two germline ends. CDR1 SEHNR and CDR2 FQNEAQ come from the germline V gene (reference sequence). This CDR3 comprises 15 residues.

The DNA for the CDR3 is TGTGCCAGCAGCTTGGGAGCGGGGGCCCAAGAGACCCAGTACTTC. Translated: CASSLGAGAQETQYF. The chain carries TRBV7-9 and TRBJ2-5, with 8 bases matching TRBD2. Germline-derived CDR1 and CDR2 are SEHNR and FQNEAQ (reference sequence). The CDR3 length is 15 residues. V shed 3 bases, J shed 1 base, and the junction held 4 bases outside the gene matches. The variable domain in full, with the rest retrieved from reference TRBV7-9 and TRBJ2-5, is DTGVSQNPRHKITKRGQNVTFRCDPISEHNRLYWYRQTLGQGPEFLTYFQNEAQLEKSRLLSDRFSAERPKGSFSTLEIQRTEQGDSAMYLCASSLGAGAQETQYFGPGTRLLVL.

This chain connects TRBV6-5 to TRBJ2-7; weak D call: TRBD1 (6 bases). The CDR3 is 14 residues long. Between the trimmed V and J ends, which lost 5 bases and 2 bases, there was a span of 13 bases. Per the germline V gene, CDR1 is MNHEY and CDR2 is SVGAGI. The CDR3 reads CASSENTGTYEQYF. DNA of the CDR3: TGTGCCAGCAGTGAAAACACAGGGACCTACGAGCAGTACTTC.

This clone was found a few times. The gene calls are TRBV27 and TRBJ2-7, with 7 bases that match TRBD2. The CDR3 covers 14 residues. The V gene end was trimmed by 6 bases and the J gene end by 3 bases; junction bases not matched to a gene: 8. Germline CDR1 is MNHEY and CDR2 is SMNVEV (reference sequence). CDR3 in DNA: TGTGCCAGCAGGACAGCGGGGAGCCTCTACGAGCAGTACTTC. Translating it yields CASRTAGSLYEQYF.

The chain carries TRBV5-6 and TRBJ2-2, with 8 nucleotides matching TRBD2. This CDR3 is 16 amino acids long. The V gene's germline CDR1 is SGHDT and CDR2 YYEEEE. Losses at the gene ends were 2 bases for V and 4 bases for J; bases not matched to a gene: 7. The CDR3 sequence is CASSLYGGAVTGELFF. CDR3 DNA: TGTGCCAGCAGCTTATACGGGGGGGCGGTCACCGGGGAGCTGTTTTTT.